Each of the 26 T cell receptor beta chains below was sequenced from the same sample in a study of shared clonotypes between healthy human individuals (dated by TCRdb to between 2020 and 2021). Receptor amplification or capture employed the immunoSEQ multiplex PCR assay. Held by TCRdb, this immuneACCESS table contains in-frame sequences only and omits some clones. Under half of the omission traces to an unresolved V gene where checked; the cause of the rest is unknown. Here the sample has roughly 1.4 million clones; approximately 98.5% occur a single time. The top ten constitute about 0.34% of the sample. The sequencing sample was made of naive CD4+ T cells sorted from blood. Taken with the paper, the label for cell subset or site translates to: CD45RA+ positively selected. The receptor source for this set is a man aged 25-45 years in good health.

This clone was seen once. The chain joins TRBV2 to TRBJ2-3; 8 nucleotides agree with TRBD1. V was clipped by 10 bases and J by 3 bases; unmatched bases: 9. Germline V gene data show CDR1 as SNHLY and CDR2 as FYNNEI. The CDR3 consists of 14 residues. Written as DNA, the CDR3 is TGTGCCAACGCCCGGGACAGGACAACAGATACGCAGTATTTT. Translating it yields CANARDRTTDTQYF. Combining the CDR3 with reference TRBV2 and TRBJ2-3 gives the whole variable domain EPEVTQTPSHQVTQMGQEVILRCVPISNHLYFYWYRQILGQKVEFLVSFYNNEISEKSEIFDDQFSVERPDGSNFTLKIRSTKLEDSAMYFCANARDRTTDTQYFGPGTRLTVL.

The CDR3 reads CASSPYLAGGPDEQFF. CDR3 in DNA: TGTGCCAGCAGCCCATATTTAGCGGGAGGGCCGGATGAGCAGTTCTTC. V and J are TRBV2 and TRBJ2-1; TRBD2 matches 11 bases. CDR3 length: 16 amino acids. Trimming cost V 6 bases and J 8 bases; bases outside gene matches: 12. CDR1 is SNHLY, CDR2 FYNNEI, per germline. Full variable domain (missing parts from reference TRBV2 and TRBJ2-1): EPEVTQTPSHQVTQMGQEVILRCVPISNHLYFYWYRQILGQKVEFLVSFYNNEISEKSEIFDDQFSVERPDGSNFTLKIRSTKLEDSAMYFCASSPYLAGGPDEQFFGPGTRLTVL.

The rearrangement links TRBV27 to TRBJ1-2; D may be TRBD1 (6 bases). V lost 3 bases and J lost 0, with 11 bases in between. Germline CDR1 MNHEY, CDR2 SMNVEV (reference sequence). The CDR3 extends over 15 amino acids. CDR3 region: CASSFGAGANYGYTF. CDR3 coding DNA: TGTGCCAGCAGTTTCGGGGCAGGGGCTAACTATGGCTACACCTTC.

The V gene is TRBV28, the J gene TRBJ2-7, with 7 nucleotides matching TRBD2. V lost 3 bases and J lost 1; bases outside the gene matches: 6. Germline CDR1 reads MDHEN; CDR2 reads SYDVKM. The CDR3 length is 15 residues. This chain's CDR3 is CASSFGGMSSYEQYF. In DNA form, the CDR3 reads TGTGCCAGCAGTTTCGGGGGGATGAGTTCCTACGAGCAGTACTTC.

The J gene is TRBJ2-7, the V gene TRBV11-2, with no clear D. CDR3 length: 14 residues. V was shortened by 1 base and J by 4 bases, with 11 bases between the two germline ends. Per germline, CDR1 SGHAT and CDR2 FQNNGV. CDR3 DNA: TGTGCCAGCAGCTTAGCTGGTGCGCAGTACGAGCAGTACTTC. Translating gives CASSLAGAQYEQYF.

V and J are TRBV6-1 and TRBJ1-1, with D perhaps TRBD1 (5 bases). Germline values: CDR1 MNHNS, CDR2 SASEGT. This CDR3 is built from 15 residues. V dropped 4 bases and J dropped 0 bases, with 12 bases sitting between them. Written as DNA, the CDR3 is TGTGCCAGCAGTGTATTCGGGACGGTGAACACTGAAGCTTTCTTT. It yields the protein CASSVFGTVNTEAFF.

V is TRBV28 and J is TRBJ2-1; 9 bases are shared with TRBD2. This CDR3 is 14 amino acids long. The germline V gene has CDR1 MDHEN and CDR2 SYDVKM. V trimming: 8 bases; J trimming: 9 bases; junction bases outside the gene matches: 11. CDR3 in DNA: TGTGCCAGCCACCCAAGGACTAGCGTTCTTGAGCAGTTCTTC. Protein: CASHPRTSVLEQFF.

The chain has TRBV4-3 and TRBJ2-7; TRBD1 aligns across 7 bases. The CDR3 contains 16 residues. J was trimmed by 2 bases and V by 8 bases; bases with no gene match: 15. Germline V CDR1 and CDR2: LGHNA, YSLEER. The CDR3 is CASGIMRQGLTYEQYF. CDR3 nucleotides: TGCGCCAGCGGAATTATGAGACAGGGTTTAACCTACGAGCAGTACTTC.

This clone was seen once. The chain couples TRBV5-4 to TRBJ1-1, with D possibly being TRBD1 (5 bases). Trimming removed 2 bases from V and 5 bases from J, with 19 bases in between. The CDR3 loop spans 16 amino acids. Germline loops: CDR1 SGHNT, CDR2 YYREEE (reference sequence). CDR3 DNA sequence: TGTGCCAGCAGCTTAGTCGGCAGGCGCGGGGGGACTGAAGCTTTCTTT. It translates to CASSLVGRRGGTEAFF.

The chain couples TRBV15 to TRBJ1-2; D unclear. Germline V lookup: CDR1 LNHNV, CDR2 YYDKDF (reference sequence). The CDR3 consists of 13 residues. V lost 0 bases and J 8 bases, leaving 10 bases between the germline ends. This CDR3 reads CATSRDRGKGYTF. Written as DNA, the CDR3 is TGTGCCACCAGCAGAGATCGTGGGAAGGGCTACACCTTC.

The chain employs TRBV29-1 and TRBJ2-5, with 11 nucleotides matching TRBD2. This CDR3 region has 14 residues. V lost 6 bases to trimming and J lost 5 bases; unmatched junction nucleotides: 8. CDR1 SQVTM and CDR2 ANQGSEA come from the germline V gene. CDR3 sequence (DNA): TGCAGCGTGGGACTAGCGGTAAAACGGGAGACCCAGTACTTC. Encoded protein: CSVGLAVKRETQYF. Combining the CDR3 with reference TRBV29-1 and TRBJ2-5 gives the whole variable domain SAVISQKPSRDICQRGTSLTIQCQVDSQVTMMFWYRQQPGQSLTLIATANQGSEATYESGFVIDKFPISRPNLTFSTLTVSNMSPEDSSIYLCSVGLAVKRETQYFGPGTRLLVL.

The genes are TRBV29-1 and TRBJ2-2, with D uncertain. This CDR3 has 12 residues. Trimming took off 2 bases at V and 8 bases at J, with 9 bases between the two ends. Germline V CDR1 and CDR2: SQVTM, ANQGSEA. The CDR3 region has the DNA TGCAGCGTTGAATATTCTCGGGGGGAGCTGTTTTTT. Amino acid sequence: CSVEYSRGELFF.

The chain employs TRBV19 and TRBJ1-1, with D hard to call. Trimming stripped 9 bases from V and 0 bases from J, with 11 bases between. Per germline, CDR1 LNHDA and CDR2 SQIVND (reference sequence). The CDR3 has 13 amino acids. In DNA form, the CDR3 reads TGTGCCAGCAGCCCCGCAATGAACACTGAAGCTTTCTTT. Protein: CASSPAMNTEAFF.

The chain uses TRBV7-9 and TRBJ1-2; a weak D match, TRBD1 (5 bases). This CDR3 spans 14 amino acids. The germline V gene has CDR1 SEHNR and CDR2 FQNEAQ (reference sequence). Trimming pared 5 bases from V and 4 bases from J, leaving 14 bases between. The CDR3 is CASSVSQGSYGYTF. Written as DNA, the CDR3 is TGTGCCAGCAGCGTCAGCCAGGGCTCCTATGGCTACACCTTC.

The V call is TRBV12-5, the J call TRBJ2-1; D remains ambiguous. Per germline, CDR1 LGHNT and CDR2 FRNRAP. Deletions cut 1 base from V and 10 bases from J, with 8 bases between. The length of the CDR3 is 12 residues. The DNA for the CDR3 is TGTGCTAGTGGTTTGGAAATTGGCGAGCAGTTCTTC. Amino acids: CASGLEIGEQFF.

The rearrangement joins TRBV7-2 to TRBJ2-7, with a weak D call TRBD2 (6 bases). Per germline, CDR1 SGHTA and CDR2 FQGNSA. V shed 2 bases and J shed 2 bases, with 13 bases lying between them. The CDR3 is 15 residues long. CDR3 in amino acids: CASSLQREFPYEQYF. CDR3 sequence (DNA): TGTGCCAGCAGCTTACAACGGGAGTTCCCCTACGAGCAGTACTTC.

This chain joins TRBV7-2 and TRBJ1-1; 7 nucleotides match TRBD1. This CDR3 spans 15 amino acids. From germline, CDR1 is SGHTA and CDR2 FQGNSA. Germline trimming cut 4 bases from V and 8 bases from J; bases unmatched to any gene: 13. In DNA form, the CDR3 reads TGTGCCAGCAGCTCTATCCTTCGGGACAGTATCGAAGCTTTCTTT. Protein product: CASSSILRDSIEAFF.

The genes are TRBV13 and TRBJ1-2, with unresolved D. CDR1 is PRHDT and CDR2 is FYEKMQ in the germline V gene (reference sequence). With 4 bases removed from V and 6 bases from J, the gap between germline ends came to 15 bases. This CDR3 region has 14 residues. As DNA, the CDR3 is TGTGCCAGCAGCTCCAGGTGGGGATTGAATGGCTACACCTTC. Encoded protein: CASSSRWGLNGYTF.

This rearrangement joins TRBV19 to TRBJ2-2; possible D gene TRBD2, 6 bases. The CDR3 has 15 residues. V lost 3 bases to trimming and J lost 2 bases, with 10 bases between them. Germline V gene sequence: CDR1 LNHDA, CDR2 SQIVND (reference sequence). Here the CDR3 reads CASSMGGENTGELFF. The CDR3 bases are TGTGCCAGTAGTATGGGCGGGGAAAACACCGGGGAGCTGTTTTTT.

This clone was seen only once. The V and J genes are TRBV4-3 and TRBJ2-5, with 8 bases that match TRBD2. The J segment lost 2 bases and the V segment lost 1 base, leaving 3 bases of the junction unmatched. Germline V CDR1 and CDR2: LGHNA, YSLEER. The CDR3 contains 15 residues. CDR3 DNA sequence: TGCGCCAGCAGCCAAGGGGGACTAGTTCAAGAGACCCAGTACTTC. This codes for CASSQGGLVQETQYF.

This clone appeared a single time. The chain employs TRBV28 and TRBJ2-7; D ambiguous. Germline V CDR1 and CDR2: MDHEN, SYDVKM. This CDR3 contains 12 residues. The ends were cut back, 6 bases at V and 3 bases at J, with 9 bases in the middle. Written as DNA, the CDR3 is TGTGCCAGCAGCTCGAGCCGCTACGAGCAGTACTTC. This encodes CASSSSRYEQYF.

The chain couples TRBV6-1 to TRBJ2-5, with D possibly being TRBD2 (5 bases). Germline V gives CDR1 MNHNS, CDR2 SASEGT. The germline V and J ends were trimmed by 5 bases and 5 bases, with 15 bases remaining between them. CDR3 length equals 14 residues. The CDR3 region has the DNA TGTGCCAGCAGTTCTAATTGGGGAGTGGAGACCCAGTACTTC. As protein: CASSSNWGVETQYF.

Details on this clone: Other DNA sequences from this sample encode an identical CDR3 as well. This chain connects TRBV30 to TRBJ2-5; D is unclear. CDR1 is GTSNPN and CDR2 is SVGIG in the germline V gene (reference sequence). Deletions cut 3 bases from V and 2 bases from J, with 7 bases between. The CDR3 extends over 12 amino acids. The CDR3 here is CAWSGDQETQYF. CDR3 nucleotides: TGTGCCTGGAGCGGAGATCAAGAGACCCAGTACTTC.

This chain connects TRBV27 to TRBJ1-1; no clear D gene. V dropped 3 bases and J dropped 2 bases, with 13 bases sitting between them. Germline V gene sequence: CDR1 MNHEY, CDR2 SMNVEV (reference sequence). The length of the CDR3 is 15 residues. The CDR3 DNA sequence: TGTGCCAGCAGTTTCCACCACCCCGGCAACACTGAAGCTTTCTTT. Translated: CASSFHHPGNTEAFF.

V gene TRBV10-1 combines with J gene TRBJ2-1; D gene ambiguous. Germline CDR1 reads WNHNN; CDR2 reads SYGVQD (reference sequence). The CDR3 contains 13 residues. Trimming left V 10 bases short and J 0 bases short, with 10 bases between. The DNA of the CDR3 is TGCGCCATTCAGGTGAGCTCCTACAATGAGCAGTTCTTC. Protein sequence: CAIQVSSYNEQFF.

The CDR3 region has the DNA TGCGCCAGCAGCTCCTACGGGGGAAACAATGAGCAGTTCTTC. Residues: CASSSYGGNNEQFF. The chain uses TRBV5-1 and TRBJ2-1, with D possibly being TRBD2 (6 bases). The CDR3 totals 14 residues. CDR1 is SGHRS and CDR2 is YFSETQ in the germline V gene. Trimming took off 3 bases at V and 5 bases at J, with 12 bases between the two ends.